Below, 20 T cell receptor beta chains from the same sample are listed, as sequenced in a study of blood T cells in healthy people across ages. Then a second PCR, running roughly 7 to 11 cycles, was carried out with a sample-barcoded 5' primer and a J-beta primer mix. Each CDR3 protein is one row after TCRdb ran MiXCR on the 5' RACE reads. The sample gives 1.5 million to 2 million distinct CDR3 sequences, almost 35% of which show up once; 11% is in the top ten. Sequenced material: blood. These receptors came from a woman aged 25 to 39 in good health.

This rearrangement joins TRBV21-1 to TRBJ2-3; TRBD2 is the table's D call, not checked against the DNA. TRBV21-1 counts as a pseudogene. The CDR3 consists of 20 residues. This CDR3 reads CASSKRRPSGRASVADTQYF. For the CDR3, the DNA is TGTGCCAGCAGCAAAAGGCGGCCTAGCGGGAGGGCCAGTGTCGCAGATACGCAGTATTTT.

CDR3 sequence: CASRGLEAGVGETQYF. The CDR3 nucleotides read TGTGCCAGCAGGGGCCTCGAAGCGGGGGTTGGAGAGACCCAGTACTTC. The V gene is TRBV6-1, the J gene TRBJ2-5; the match to TRBD2 covers 8 bases. Trimming removed 6 bases from V and 4 bases from J; junction bases left unmatched: 13. CDR3 length equals 16 residues. Germline CDR1 is MNHNS and CDR2 is SASEGT.

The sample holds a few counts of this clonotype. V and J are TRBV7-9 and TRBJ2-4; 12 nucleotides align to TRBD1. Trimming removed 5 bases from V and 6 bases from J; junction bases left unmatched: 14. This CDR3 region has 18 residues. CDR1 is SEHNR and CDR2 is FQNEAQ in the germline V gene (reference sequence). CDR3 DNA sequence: TGTGCCAGCAGCGACCCCGGGACAGGGGGCTATCGGCCAAACATTCAGTACTTC. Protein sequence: CASSDPGTGGYRPNIQYF.

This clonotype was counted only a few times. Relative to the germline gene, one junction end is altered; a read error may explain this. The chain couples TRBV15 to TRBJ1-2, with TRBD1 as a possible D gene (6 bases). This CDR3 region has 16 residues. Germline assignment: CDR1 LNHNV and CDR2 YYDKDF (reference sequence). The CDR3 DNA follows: TGTGCCGCCAGCAGAGGTAGGGGGGCTTCCAACTATGGCTACACCTTC. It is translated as CAASRGRGASNYGYTF.

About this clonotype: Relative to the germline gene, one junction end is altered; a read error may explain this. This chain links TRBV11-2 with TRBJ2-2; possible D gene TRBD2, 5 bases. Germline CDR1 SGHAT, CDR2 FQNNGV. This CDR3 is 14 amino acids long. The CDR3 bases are TGTGCCAGCAGCTTTCAAGTGAACACCGGGGAGCGGTTTTTT. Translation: CASSFQVNTGERFF.

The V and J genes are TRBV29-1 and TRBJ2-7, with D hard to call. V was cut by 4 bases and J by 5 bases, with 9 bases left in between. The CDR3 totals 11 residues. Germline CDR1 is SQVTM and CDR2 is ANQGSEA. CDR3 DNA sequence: TGCAGCGTTGCGTACTCTAACGAGCAGTACTTC. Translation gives CSVAYSNEQYF.

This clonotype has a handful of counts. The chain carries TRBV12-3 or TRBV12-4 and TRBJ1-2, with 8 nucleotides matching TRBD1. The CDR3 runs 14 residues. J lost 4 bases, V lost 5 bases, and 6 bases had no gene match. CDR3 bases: TGTGCCAGCAGTCCGACAGGGGATCTCTATGGCTACACCTTC. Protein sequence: CASSPTGDLYGYTF.

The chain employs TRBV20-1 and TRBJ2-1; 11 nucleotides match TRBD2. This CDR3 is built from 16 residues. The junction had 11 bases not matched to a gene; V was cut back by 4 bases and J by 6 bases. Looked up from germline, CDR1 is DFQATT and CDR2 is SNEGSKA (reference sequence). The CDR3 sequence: CSATSQTSGTINEQFF. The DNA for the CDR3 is TGCAGTGCTACGAGCCAGACTAGCGGGACAATCAATGAGCAGTTCTTC.

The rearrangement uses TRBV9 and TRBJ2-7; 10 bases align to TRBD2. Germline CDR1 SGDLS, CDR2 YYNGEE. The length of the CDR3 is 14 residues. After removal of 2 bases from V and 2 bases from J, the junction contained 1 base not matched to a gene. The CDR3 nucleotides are TGTGCCAGCAGCGTTAGCGGGGGGACCTACGAGCAGTACTTC. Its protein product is CASSVSGGTYEQYF.

Here the CDR3 reads CASSLTGGPQQYF. The DNA of the CDR3 is TGTGCCAGCAGCTTAACCGGGGGGCCCCAGCAGTACTTC. The chain employs TRBV7-2 and TRBJ2-7, with a weak D call TRBD2 (7 bases). CDR3 size: 13 residues. Trimming took 2 bases from V and 8 from J, leaving 13 bases between them. Germline values: CDR1 SGHTA, CDR2 FQGNSA.

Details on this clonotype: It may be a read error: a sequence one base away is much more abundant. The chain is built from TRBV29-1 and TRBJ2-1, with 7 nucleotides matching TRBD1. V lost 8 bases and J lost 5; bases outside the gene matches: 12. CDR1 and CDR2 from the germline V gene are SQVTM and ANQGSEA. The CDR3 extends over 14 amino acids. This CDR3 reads CSPLRQGRHNEQFF. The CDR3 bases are TGCAGCCCTCTGCGACAGGGCAGGCACAATGAGCAGTTCTTC.

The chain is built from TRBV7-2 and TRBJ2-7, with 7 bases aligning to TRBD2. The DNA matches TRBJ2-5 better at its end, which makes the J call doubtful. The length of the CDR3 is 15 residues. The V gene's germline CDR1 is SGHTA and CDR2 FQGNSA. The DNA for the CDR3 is TGTGCCAGCAGCTTACAGCGGGGACCTGGTGAGACCCAGTACTTC. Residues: CASSLQRGPGETQYF.

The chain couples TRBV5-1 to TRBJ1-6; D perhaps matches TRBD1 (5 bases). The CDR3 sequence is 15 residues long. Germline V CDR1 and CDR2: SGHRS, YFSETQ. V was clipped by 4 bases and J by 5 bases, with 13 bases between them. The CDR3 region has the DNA TGCGCCAGCAGCATCCAGGGAGGGAATAATTCACCCCTCCACTTT. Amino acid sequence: CASSIQGGNNSPLHF.

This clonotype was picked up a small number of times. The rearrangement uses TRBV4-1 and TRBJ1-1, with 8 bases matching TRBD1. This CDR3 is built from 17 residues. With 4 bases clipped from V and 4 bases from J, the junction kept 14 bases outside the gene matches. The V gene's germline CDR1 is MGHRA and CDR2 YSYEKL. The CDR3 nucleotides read TGCGCCAGCAGCCCCCCGGCAGGGGGCCGTCAGAGCACTGAAGCTTTCTTT. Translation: CASSPPAGGRQSTEAFF.

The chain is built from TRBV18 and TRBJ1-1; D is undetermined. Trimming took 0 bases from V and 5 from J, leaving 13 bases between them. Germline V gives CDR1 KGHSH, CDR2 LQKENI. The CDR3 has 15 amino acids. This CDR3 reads CASSPPGLQRTEAFF. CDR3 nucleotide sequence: TGTGCCAGCTCACCACCGGGCCTTCAGAGGACTGAAGCTTTCTTT.

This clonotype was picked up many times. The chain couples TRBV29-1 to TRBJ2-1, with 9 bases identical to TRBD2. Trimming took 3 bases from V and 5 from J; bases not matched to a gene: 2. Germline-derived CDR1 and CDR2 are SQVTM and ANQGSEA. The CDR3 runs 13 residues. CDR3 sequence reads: CSVEPSGNNEQFF. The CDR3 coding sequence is TGCAGCGTTGAGCCTAGCGGGAACAATGAGCAGTTCTTC.

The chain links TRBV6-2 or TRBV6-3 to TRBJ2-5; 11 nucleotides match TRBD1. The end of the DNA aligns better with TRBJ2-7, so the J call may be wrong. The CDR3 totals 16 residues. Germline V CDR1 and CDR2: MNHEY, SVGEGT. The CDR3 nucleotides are TGTGCCAGCAGCGGGACAGGGGGAAGAGGACTACGCGAGCAGTACTTC. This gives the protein CASSGTGGRGLREQYF.

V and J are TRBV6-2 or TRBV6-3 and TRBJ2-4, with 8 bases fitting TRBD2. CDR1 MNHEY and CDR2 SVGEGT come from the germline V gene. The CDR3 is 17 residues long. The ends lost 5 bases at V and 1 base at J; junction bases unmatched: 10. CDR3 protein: CASSPGPGGLAKNIQYF. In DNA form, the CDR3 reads TGTGCCAGCAGTCCGGGACCGGGGGGGCTGGCCAAAAACATTCAGTACTTC.

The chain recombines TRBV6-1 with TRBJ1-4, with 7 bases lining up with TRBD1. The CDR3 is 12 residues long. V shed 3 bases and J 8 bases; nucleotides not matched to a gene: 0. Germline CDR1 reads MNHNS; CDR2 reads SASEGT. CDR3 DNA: TGTGCCAGCAGTGACAGGGGGGAAAAACTGTTTTTT. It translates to CASSDRGEKLFF.

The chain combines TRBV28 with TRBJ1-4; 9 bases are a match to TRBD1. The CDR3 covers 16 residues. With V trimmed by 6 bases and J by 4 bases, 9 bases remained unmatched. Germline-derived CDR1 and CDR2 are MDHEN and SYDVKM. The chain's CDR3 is CASSSGQGRFNEKLFF. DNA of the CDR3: TGTGCCAGCAGCTCCGGACAGGGGCGTTTTAATGAAAAACTGTTTTTT.